These 22 T cell receptor beta chains share one sample of origin, sequenced in a study of regulatory T cells in long-lasting Graves disease. Documented time point: newly diagnosed GD, antithyroid drugs for less than 3 months. There was RNA extracted from PBMCs, and the TCR library was made from it. CDR3-region Arm-PCR and iRepertoire HTBI primers produced the TCR beta libraries. TCRdb recomputed calls from the multiplex PCR reads with MiXCR, one row per CDR3 protein. The sample carries 350,000 to 500,000 distinct CDR3 sequences, about 16% recorded once. These records were also assigned to another study, of T cells in Graves' hyperthyroidism and ophthalmopathy.

Sequencing was performed on peripheral blood mononuclear cells (PBMCs), taken at new diagnosis, from a patient treated with antithyroid drugs. The receptors were sampled from a woman between 18 and 29 years old with Graves disease.

This clonotype was picked up many times. V is TRBV2 and J is TRBJ2-5; the D gene could be TRBD1 or TRBD2 (5 bases each). The V gene's germline CDR1 is SNHLY and CDR2 FYNNEI. V dropped 8 bases and J dropped 2 bases, with 15 bases sitting between them. This CDR3 spans 14 amino acids. The CDR3 DNA reads as TGTGCCAGCCACGAAAGGGGACGGCAAGAGACCCAGTACTTC. This codes for CASHERGRQETQYF.

The chain links TRBV28 to TRBJ1-5; D is ambiguous. The V end was cut by 4 bases, the J end by 4 bases, with 8 bases between. The CDR3 is made up of 13 amino acids. The germline V gene has CDR1 MDHEN and CDR2 SYDVKM. The CDR3 protein is CASSYRENQPQHF. As DNA, the CDR3 is TGTGCCAGCAGTTACCGCGAAAATCAGCCCCAGCATTTT.

The chain uses TRBV13 and TRBJ1-2; D is perhaps TRBD1 (6 bases). CDR1 and CDR2 (germline): PRHDT, FYEKMQ (reference sequence). The CDR3 runs 15 residues. The ends were cut back, 0 bases at V and 4 bases at J, with 12 bases in the middle. The CDR3 DNA follows: TGTGCCAGCAGCTTAGGCAGGGGCGACGGCTATGGCTACACCTTC. This translates into CASSLGRGDGYGYTF. Combining the CDR3 with reference TRBV13 and TRBJ1-2 gives the whole variable domain AAGVIQSPRHLIKEKRETATLKCYPIPRHDTVYWYQQGPGQDPQFLISFYEKMQSDKGSIPDRFSAQQFSDYHSELNMSSLELGDSALYFCASSLGRGDGYGYTFGSGTRLTVV.

This clonotype was observed many times. The chain carries TRBV2 and TRBJ2-7; D perhaps matches TRBD1 (5 bases). Germline-derived CDR1 and CDR2 are SNHLY and FYNNEI. Trimming cost V 8 bases and J 3 bases, with 11 bases left between them. The CDR3 has 12 amino acids. The CDR3 DNA follows: TGTGCCAGCCAGGGTAGGTTCTACGAGCAGTACTTC. It yields the protein CASQGRFYEQYF.

Turning to this clonotype: This clone may be a read error of a much larger clone one base away. The chain links TRBV29-1 to TRBJ2-1, with D perhaps matching TRBD1 (6 bases). CDR1 SQVTM and CDR2 ANQGSEA come from the germline V gene. CDR3 length: 12 amino acids. Trimming left V 8 bases short and J 2 bases short, with 10 bases between. CDR3 DNA: TGCAGCTTTCGGACAGCCTACAATGAGCAGTTCTTC. Its translation: CSFRTAYNEQFF.

A few counts support this clonotype. V usage is TRBV7-6 and J usage is TRBJ2-3, with 7 nucleotides matching TRBD2. Germline V CDR1 and CDR2: SGHVS, FNYEAQ. V shed 5 bases and J 3 bases; nucleotides not matched to a gene: 11. This CDR3 is built from 16 residues. The CDR3 DNA sequence: TGTGCCAGCAGCCCCCTCGGGGCGGGAGAAACAGATACGCAGTATTTT. Translated, it gives CASSPLGAGETDTQYF.

This clonotype has ten or more counts. The rearrangement uses TRBV28 and TRBJ2-4, with 13 bases matching TRBD2. The V gene end was trimmed by 1 base and the J gene end by 0 bases; junction bases not matched to a gene: 9. CDR1 is MDHEN, CDR2 SYDVKM, per germline. The CDR3 is 20 amino acids. DNA for the CDR3: TGTGCCAGCAGTTTATCCGGGACTAGCGGGGAAAGGCTAGCCAAAAACATTCAGTACTTC. Protein: CASSLSGTSGERLAKNIQYF.

This clonotype has more than one count but fewer than ten. The rearrangement uses TRBV6-1 and TRBJ2-1; the match to TRBD2 covers 14 bases. Germline V CDR1 and CDR2: MNHNS, SASEGT. Germline trimming cut 6 bases from V and 7 bases from J; bases unmatched to any gene: 8. There are 16 residues in the CDR3. CDR3 nucleotides: TGTGCCAGCAGACCCGGGACTAGCGGGAGTAGTAATGAGCAGTTCTTC. As protein: CASRPGTSGSSNEQFF.

The rearrangement uses TRBV20-1 and TRBJ1-5; 7 nucleotides agree with TRBD1. CDR1 is DFQATT, CDR2 SNEGSKA, per germline (reference sequence). V shed 1 base and J 0 bases; nucleotides not matched to a gene: 9. The CDR3 covers 17 residues. DNA for the CDR3: TGCAGTGCTAGAGGGGAGACAGGGATAAGTAGCAATCAGCCCCAGCATTTT. Protein sequence: CSARGETGISSNQPQHF.

The chain employs TRBV20-1 and TRBJ2-1; D is uncertain. This CDR3 contains 13 residues. V shed 3 bases and J shed 2 bases, with 8 bases lying between them. CDR1 and CDR2 (germline): DFQATT, SNEGSKA (reference sequence). The CDR3 nucleotides read TGCAGTGCTAGGGCCGCAACCTACAATGAGCAGTTCTTC. Protein sequence: CSARAATYNEQFF.

This clonotype was seen repeatedly, ten times or more. The chain is built from TRBV15 and TRBJ2-3; no clear D. Trimming took 6 bases from V and 0 from J, leaving 7 bases between them. CDR1 is LNHNV and CDR2 is YYDKDF in the germline V gene (reference sequence). The CDR3 length is 13 residues. CDR3 nucleotides: TGTGCCACCAGGAAAGTTAGCACAGATACGCAGTATTTT. Protein sequence: CATRKVSTDTQYF.

The genes are TRBV7-8 and TRBJ1-5, with D possibly matching TRBD1 (6 bases). CDR3 size: 18 residues. The V end was cut by 4 bases, the J end by 0 bases, with 19 bases between. Germline V gene data show CDR1 as SGHVS and CDR2 as FQNEAQ. The CDR3 DNA sequence: TGTGCCAGCAGCTCCGTCCCCGGGACAATTTATAGCAATCAGCCCCAGCATTTT. It translates to CASSSVPGTIYSNQPQHF.

This clonotype was recorded at least ten times. The genes are TRBV28 and TRBJ2-7; D not resolved. The CDR3 is 13 amino acids. Deletions cut 1 base from V and 5 bases from J, with 9 bases between. Germline V gives CDR1 MDHEN, CDR2 SYDVKM. In nucleotides, the CDR3 is TGTGCCAGCAGTTTATCTAGTAGTCACGAGCAGTACTTC. Its protein product is CASSLSSSHEQYF.

This clonotype was detected ten times or more. The rearrangement uses TRBV28 and TRBJ2-3; D possibly uses TRBD1 or TRBD2 (5 bases each). Trimming left V 5 bases short and J 3 bases short, with 15 bases between. Germline loops: CDR1 MDHEN, CDR2 SYDVKM. The CDR3 loop spans 15 amino acids. CDR3 in amino acids: CASSPLGGVTDTQYF. The CDR3 DNA is TGTGCCAGCAGTCCCCTTGGGGGAGTGACAGATACGCAGTATTTT.

In this sample, this clonotype turned up many times. This sequence joins TRBV18 and TRBJ2-5; 9 nucleotides line up with TRBD2. Trimming took 1 base from V and 5 from J; bases not matched to a gene: 8. This CDR3 comprises 16 residues. CDR1 and CDR2 (germline): KGHSH, LQKENI. The CDR3 bases are TGTGCCAGCTCACCACTGGCTAGCGGGACGTGGGAGACCCAGTACTTC. As protein: CASSPLASGTWETQYF.

The chain links TRBV12-3 or TRBV12-4 to TRBJ2-1, with TRBD2 matching over 10 bases. Trimming at V came to 5 bases and at J to 7 bases, leaving 5 bases not matched to a gene. CDR3 size: 14 residues. The CDR3: CASSTSGIKNEQFF. CDR3 DNA sequence: TGTGCCAGCAGTACTAGCGGGATAAAAAATGAGCAGTTCTTC.

The V call is TRBV4-1, the J call TRBJ1-2; D is unresolved. V lost 0 bases, J lost 6 bases, and 8 bases lay in between. From germline, CDR1 is MGHRA and CDR2 YSYEKL. This CDR3 is 13 amino acids long. CDR3 in amino acids: CASSQESANGYTF. DNA of the CDR3: TGCGCCAGCAGCCAAGAAAGTGCTAATGGCTACACCTTC.

This clonotype was counted a few times. The CDR3 spells CSAHGIPGEQYF. CDR3 DNA sequence: TGCAGTGCCCACGGAATTCCGGGGGAGCAGTACTTC. V and J are TRBV20-1 and TRBJ2-7; a possible D gene is TRBD2 (5 bases). Trimming removed 6 bases from V and 7 bases from J, with 16 bases in between. Germline V gives CDR1 DFQATT, CDR2 SNEGSKA (reference sequence). The CDR3 consists of 12 residues.

This clonotype came up a few times. J is TRBJ2-1 and V is TRBV5-6; D is uncertain. The germline V gene has CDR1 SGHDT and CDR2 YYEEEE. The CDR3 is 12 amino acids. Trimming took 3 bases from V and 7 from J, leaving 8 bases between them. CDR3 region: CASSSALNEQFF. CDR3 nucleotides: TGTGCCAGCAGCTCGGCCCTTAATGAGCAGTTCTTC. The complete variable domain, with remaining parts taken from reference TRBV5-6 and TRBJ2-1, reads DAGVTQSPTHLIKTRGQQVTLRCSPKSGHDTVSWYQQALGQGPQFIFQYYEEEERQRGNFPDRFSGHQFPNYSSELNVNALLLGDSALYLCASSSALNEQFFGPGTRLTVL.

The chain has TRBV5-4 and TRBJ1-2; the match to TRBD1 covers 12 bases. Germline V lookup: CDR1 SGHNT, CDR2 YYREEE (reference sequence). This CDR3 is built from 14 residues. The junction had 4 bases not matched to a gene; V was cut back by 7 bases and J by 3 bases. Here the CDR3 reads CASGTGGADYGYTF. The CDR3 DNA reads as TGTGCCAGCGGGACAGGGGGCGCGGACTATGGCTACACCTTC.

The V gene is TRBV19, the J gene TRBJ2-6; 8 nucleotides align to TRBD2. This CDR3 is built from 17 residues. CDR1 is LNHDA and CDR2 is SQIVND in the germline V gene (reference sequence). Trimming cost V 5 bases and J 4 bases; bases outside gene matches: 10. CDR3 amino acids: CASSVGRGGRGANVLTF. In DNA, the CDR3 is TGTGCCAGTAGTGTAGGTCGCGGGGGGAGGGGGGCCAACGTCCTGACTTTC.

The CDR3 region is CASSYLRDSYSNQPQHF. For the CDR3, the DNA is TGTGCCAGCAGTTACCTCCGGGACTCCTATAGCAATCAGCCCCAGCATTTT. The chain joins TRBV6-5 to TRBJ1-5; TRBD1 is a possible D gene (5 bases). V lost 2 bases and J lost 0, with 14 bases in between. The CDR3 is 17 amino acids. Germline CDR1 reads MNHEY; CDR2 reads SVGAGI.